These T cell receptor beta chains were read from a single sample in a study of response to subunit inactivated influenza vaccine. TCRdb itself ran the RT-PCR reads through MiXCR, one entry per CDR3 protein. The sample records hundreds of thousands of distinct CDR3 sequences, 10% to 12% being singletons. This sample was also put to use in a study of T cells expressing NK-cell markers.

Sequences were derived from PBMCs from blood, sampled on the day of vaccination. The receptors were sampled from a man aged 50 or older who received an inactivated influenza vaccine. Each CDR3 is given with its conserved first and last residue. Each record gives: J gene, D gene, V gene, clone size, CDR3 protein, CDR3 DNA. The D gene is left open where the match is weak. Not all rows give a size; the values are once, few, many and, for expanded clones, a class.

J gene: TRBJ2-7
D gene: NA
V gene: TRBV5-1
clone size: few
CDR3 protein: CASSSTVALHEQYF
CDR3 DNA: TGCGCCAGCAGCTCGACGGTGGCTTTACACGAGCAGTACTTC

J gene: TRBJ2-1
D gene: NA
V gene: TRBV7-6
clone size: few
CDR3 protein: CASSSLNSYNEQFF
CDR3 DNA: TGTGCCAGCAGCTCCTTAAACTCCTACAATGAGCAGTTCTTC

J gene: TRBJ2-1
D gene: TRBD2
V gene: TRBV20-1
clone size: few
CDR3 protein: CSARDWSGRPYNEQFF
CDR3 DNA: TGCAGTGCTAGAGATTGGAGCGGGAGACCCTACAATGAGCAGTTCTTC

J gene: TRBJ2-1
D gene: NA
V gene: TRBV24-1
clone size: many
CDR3 protein: CATSKSVSSYNEQFF
CDR3 DNA: TGTGCCACCAGTAAGTCGGTCTCATCCTACAATGAGCAGTTCTTC

J gene: TRBJ2-5
D gene: TRBD1
V gene: TRBV5-5
clone size: NA
CDR3 protein: CASSFYLGQGAPETQYF
CDR3 DNA: TGTGCCAGCAGCTTCTATTTAGGACAGGGGGCCCCTGAGACCCAGTACTTC

J gene: TRBJ2-7
D gene: TRBD1
V gene: TRBV11-1
clone size: NA
CDR3 protein: CASSWTGAGRTGTRAYEQYF
CDR3 DNA: TGTGCCAGCAGCTGGACAGGGGCGGGCAGAACCGGGACTCGAGCCTACGAGCAGTACTTC

J gene: TRBJ2-6
D gene: NA
V gene: TRBV12-3/TRBV12-4
clone size: NA
CDR3 protein: CASSLVPGSSGANVLTF
CDR3 DNA: TGTGCCAGCAGTTTAGTTCCGGGGAGCTCTGGGGCCAACGTCCTGACTTTC

J gene: TRBJ2-1
D gene: TRBD2
V gene: TRBV10-2
clone size: NA
CDR3 protein: CASSDPSGGPYNEQFF
CDR3 DNA: TGCGCCAGCAGTGACCCTAGCGGGGGGCCTTACAATGAGCAGTTCTTC

J gene: TRBJ1-1
D gene: NA
V gene: TRBV20-1
clone size: few
CDR3 protein: CSARGGAMNTEAFF
CDR3 DNA: TGCAGTGCTAGAGGGGGGGCTATGAACACTGAAGCTTTCTTT

J gene: TRBJ2-2
D gene: TRBD1
V gene: TRBV29-1
clone size: few
CDR3 protein: CSVEARRQGNTGELFF
CDR3 DNA: TGCAGCGTTGAAGCTCGTCGACAGGGGAACACCGGGGAGCTGTTTTTT

J gene: TRBJ2-5
D gene: TRBD1
V gene: TRBV5-1
clone size: NA
CDR3 protein: CASSLGRGQLKETQYF
CDR3 DNA: TGCGCCAGCAGCTTGGGACGGGGACAGCTAAAAGAGACCCAGTACTTC

J gene: TRBJ2-7
D gene: TRBD2
V gene: TRBV7-2
clone size: few
CDR3 protein: CASSFTSGGAYEQYF
CDR3 DNA: TGTGCCAGCAGCTTCACTAGCGGGGGGGCGTACGAGCAGTACTTC

J gene: TRBJ1-6
D gene: NA
V gene: TRBV5-5
clone size: NA
CDR3 protein: CASRDNTGLWNSPLHF
CDR3 DNA: TGTGCCAGCAGGGACAACACGGGCCTCTGGAATTCACCCCTCCACTTT

J gene: TRBJ1-4
D gene: TRBD1
V gene: TRBV6-2/TRBV6-3
clone size: NA
CDR3 protein: CASSYHLTGGIGEKLFF
CDR3 DNA: TGTGCCAGCAGTTACCACCTGACAGGGGGCATCGGTGAAAAACTGTTTTTT

J gene: TRBJ2-7
D gene: NA
V gene: TRBV20-1
clone size: NA
CDR3 protein: CSALGPGEQYF
CDR3 DNA: TGCAGTGCCCTTGGACCCGGCGAGCAGTACTTC

J gene: TRBJ1-2
D gene: NA
V gene: TRBV5-1
clone size: few
CDR3 protein: CASSFSGLNYGYTF
CDR3 DNA: TGCGCCAGCAGCTTCTCTGGACTCAACTATGGCTACACCTTC

J gene: TRBJ2-2
D gene: TRBD2
V gene: TRBV5-1
clone size: few
CDR3 protein: CASSIVAGDLTGELFF
CDR3 DNA: TGCGCCAGCAGCATCGTAGCGGGAGATCTGACCGGGGAGCTGTTTTTT

J gene: TRBJ2-1
D gene: NA
V gene: TRBV5-1
clone size: NA
CDR3 protein: CASSLSTTSYNEQFF
CDR3 DNA: TGCGCCAGCAGCTTGTCCACAACCTCCTACAATGAGCAGTTCTTC

J gene: TRBJ2-3
D gene: TRBD1
V gene: TRBV19
clone size: NA
CDR3 protein: CASSIGQGAADTQYF
CDR3 DNA: TGTGCCAGTAGTATCGGACAGGGGGCCGCAGATACGCAGTATTTT

J gene: TRBJ2-6
D gene: NA
V gene: TRBV12-3/TRBV12-4
clone size: NA
CDR3 protein: CASRPSSSGANVLTF
CDR3 DNA: TGTGCCAGCAGACCCTCCAGCTCTGGGGCCAACGTCCTGACTTTC

J gene: TRBJ2-3
D gene: TRBD2
V gene: TRBV11-2
clone size: few
CDR3 protein: CASWAGGSTDTQYF
CDR3 DNA: TGTGCCAGCTGGGCGGGGGGTAGCACAGATACGCAGTATTTT

J gene: TRBJ2-3
D gene: NA
V gene: TRBV11-2
clone size: NA
CDR3 protein: CASSSGVKDTQYF
CDR3 DNA: TGTGCCAGCAGCTCGGGGGTTAAAGATACGCAGTATTTT

J gene: TRBJ2-2
D gene: TRBD2
V gene: TRBV10-3
clone size: NA
CDR3 protein: CAIRGGTNTGELFF
CDR3 DNA: TGTGCCATCAGGGGGGGGACGAACACCGGGGAGCTGTTTTTT

J gene: TRBJ2-3
D gene: TRBD2
V gene: TRBV20-1
clone size: few
CDR3 protein: CSASVTSGRTDTQYF
CDR3 DNA: TGCAGTGCTAGTGTGACTAGCGGGCGCACAGATACGCAGTATTTT

J gene: TRBJ2-7
D gene: NA
V gene: TRBV7-8
clone size: NA
CDR3 protein: CASSLRGGRPEQYF
CDR3 DNA: TGTGCCAGCAGCTTACGGGGCGGGCGTCCCGAGCAGTACTTC

J gene: TRBJ2-7
D gene: TRBD1
V gene: TRBV5-1
clone size: NA
CDR3 protein: CASRIDRVGEQYF
CDR3 DNA: TGCGCCAGCAGGATAGACAGGGTGGGTGAGCAGTACTTC

J gene: TRBJ2-1
D gene: TRBD2
V gene: TRBV2
clone size: NA
CDR3 protein: CASSDSGTSRGNEQFF
CDR3 DNA: TGTGCCAGCAGTGACTCGGGGACTAGCAGGGGCAATGAGCAGTTCTTC

J gene: TRBJ2-6
D gene: NA
V gene: TRBV14
clone size: NA
CDR3 protein: CASSQVLPWGSGANVLTF
CDR3 DNA: TGTGCCAGCAGCCAAGTCCTGCCCTGGGGCTCTGGGGCCAACGTCCTGACTTTC

J gene: TRBJ2-1
D gene: TRBD2
V gene: TRBV7-2
clone size: few
CDR3 protein: CASSLGLAYNEQFF
CDR3 DNA: TGTGCCAGCAGCCTCGGACTAGCTTACAATGAGCAGTTCTTC

J gene: TRBJ2-1
D gene: NA
V gene: TRBV9
clone size: few
CDR3 protein: CASSVDSGPHDNEQFF
CDR3 DNA: TGTGCCAGCAGCGTAGATTCTGGACCGCACGACAATGAGCAGTTCTTC

J gene: TRBJ1-2
D gene: NA
V gene: TRBV29-1
clone size: many
CDR3 protein: CSVEEGPGYGYTF
CDR3 DNA: TGCAGCGTTGAAGAGGGACCTGGCTATGGCTACACCTTC

J gene: TRBJ2-3
D gene: TRBD2
V gene: TRBV5-1
clone size: few
CDR3 protein: CASSLLLAGENTQYF
CDR3 DNA: TGCGCCAGCAGCTTGCTGCTAGCGGGAGAAAATACGCAGTATTTT

J gene: TRBJ1-2
D gene: NA
V gene: TRBV29-1
clone size: few
CDR3 protein: CSVPAPPWGYTF
CDR3 DNA: TGCAGCGTTCCGGCCCCACCCTGGGGCTACACCTTC

J gene: TRBJ2-1
D gene: TRBD2
V gene: TRBV5-1
clone size: few
CDR3 protein: CASSVGGTKNEQFF
CDR3 DNA: TGCGCCAGCAGCGTGGGGGGGACTAAAAATGAGCAGTTCTTC

J gene: TRBJ2-4
D gene: NA
V gene: TRBV11-2
clone size: many
CDR3 protein: CASSPGLRGRLAKNIQYF
CDR3 DNA: TGTGCCAGCAGCCCAGGACTACGTGGGCGTTTAGCCAAAAACATTCAGTACTTC

J gene: TRBJ2-6
D gene: NA
V gene: TRBV2
clone size: NA
CDR3 protein: CASGGSNSGANVLTF
CDR3 DNA: TGTGCCAGCGGGGGCAGTAACTCTGGGGCCAACGTCCTGACTTTC

J gene: TRBJ1-6
D gene: TRBD1
V gene: TRBV5-1
clone size: NA
CDR3 protein: CASSSPGQSQDSPLHF
CDR3 DNA: TGCGCCAGCAGCTCTCCGGGACAGAGTCAGGATTCACCCCTCCACTTT

J gene: TRBJ1-5
D gene: TRBD1
V gene: TRBV20-1
clone size: few
CDR3 protein: CSARAGQGAGSQPQHF
CDR3 DNA: TGCAGTGCTAGAGCGGGACAGGGGGCGGGTAGTCAGCCCCAGCATTTT

J gene: TRBJ2-7
D gene: TRBD2
V gene: TRBV11-2
clone size: NA
CDR3 protein: CASSLFPLAVAYEQYF
CDR3 DNA: TGTGCCAGCAGCTTATTCCCACTAGCGGTTGCCTACGAGCAGTACTTC

J gene: TRBJ2-7
D gene: NA
V gene: TRBV6-2/TRBV6-3
clone size: NA
CDR3 protein: CASRDVSVRKRPYEQYF
CDR3 DNA: TGTGCCAGCAGGGACGTTTCCGTGAGAAAGCGGCCCTACGAGCAGTACTTC

J gene: TRBJ2-5
D gene: TRBD1
V gene: TRBV20-1
clone size: few
CDR3 protein: CSVHRGLGSETQYF
CDR3 DNA: TGCAGTGTTCACAGGGGGCTGGGGTCTGAGACCCAGTACTTC

J gene: TRBJ1-1
D gene: NA
V gene: TRBV4-3
clone size: NA
CDR3 protein: CASSQDQGFRAFF
CDR3 DNA: TGCGCCAGCAGCCAAGATCAAGGATTTAGGGCTTTCTTT

J gene: TRBJ2-5
D gene: TRBD2
V gene: TRBV12-5
clone size: NA
CDR3 protein: CASGLETSRLETQYF
CDR3 DNA: TGTGCTAGTGGTTTGGAGACTAGCCGTCTAGAGACCCAGTACTTC

J gene: TRBJ2-3
D gene: NA
V gene: TRBV11-2
clone size: many
CDR3 protein: CASSFWGITDTQYF
CDR3 DNA: TGTGCCAGCAGTTTCTGGGGGATTACAGATACGCAGTATTTT

J gene: TRBJ1-5
D gene: NA
V gene: TRBV7-9
clone size: few
CDR3 protein: CASSLDGRTNQPQHF
CDR3 DNA: TGTGCCAGCAGCTTAGACGGGCGGACTAATCAGCCCCAGCATTTT

J gene: TRBJ2-1
D gene: TRBD2
V gene: TRBV28
clone size: many
CDR3 protein: CASRVLAAGSYNEQFF
CDR3 DNA: TGTGCCAGCAGAGTTCTAGCGGCGGGTTCCTACAATGAGCAGTTCTTC

J gene: TRBJ1-5
D gene: NA
V gene: TRBV30
clone size: NA
CDR3 protein: CAWSETGIQPQHF
CDR3 DNA: TGTGCCTGGAGTGAAACAGGGATCCAGCCCCAGCATTTT

J gene: TRBJ2-1
D gene: NA
V gene: TRBV28
clone size: few
CDR3 protein: CASTGSEPYNEQFF
CDR3 DNA: TGTGCCAGCACCGGATCAGAACCCTACAATGAGCAGTTCTTC

J gene: TRBJ2-3
D gene: NA
V gene: TRBV5-6
clone size: few
CDR3 protein: CASSFRVMADTQYF
CDR3 DNA: TGTGCCAGCAGCTTTAGGGTGATGGCAGATACGCAGTATTTT

J gene: TRBJ1-1
D gene: NA
V gene: TRBV4-2
clone size: few
CDR3 protein: CASSQSAGVPEAFF
CDR3 DNA: TGTGCCAGCAGCCAATCGGCGGGCGTCCCTGAAGCTTTCTTT

J gene: TRBJ2-5
D gene: NA
V gene: TRBV10-3
clone size: few
CDR3 protein: CAISEGSGAKTQYF
CDR3 DNA: TGTGCCATCAGTGAGGGATCGGGGGCAAAGACCCAGTACTTC

J gene: TRBJ2-1
D gene: NA
V gene: TRBV28
clone size: NA
CDR3 protein: CASSLLSRGAFDEQFF
CDR3 DNA: TGTGCCAGCAGTTTATTGTCCAGGGGCGCCTTCGATGAGCAGTTCTTC

J gene: TRBJ2-2
D gene: NA
V gene: TRBV7-9
clone size: NA
CDR3 protein: CASSLLMNTGELFF
CDR3 DNA: TGTGCCAGCAGCTTATTAATGAACACCGGGGAGCTGTTTTTT

J gene: TRBJ2-7
D gene: TRBD1
V gene: TRBV19
clone size: many
CDR3 protein: CASRVGQGAYEQYF
CDR3 DNA: TGTGCCAGTAGGGTAGGACAGGGGGCCTACGAGCAGTACTTC